This note documents a single TCR beta chain sequence. Antigen: not known. These data are taken from a study of cytomegalovirus exposure and HLA in healthy donors. General study points: In a later analysis, TCR association rates varied by HLA locus: DRB1 most, HLA-C fewest. The authors considered a cluster of highly shared sequence variants likely to be a sequencing artifact. It has been reported that TCR beta sequences accurately predicted the HLA-A and HLA-B alleles of most subjects.

Primers for the PCR totalled 60 Vbeta and 13 Jbeta. Assay: immunoSEQ multiplex PCR; the TCRdb copy retains only in-frame clones and omits some. The sample lists around 150,000 clones, roughly 78% seen once, with 6.5% in the top ten. This CDR3 has 13 residues. In germline, CDR1 is SGHTA, CDR2 FQGNSA. V lost 1 base and J 7 bases, leaving 10 bases between the germline ends. Every donor was a healthy person donating bone marrow. Sequencing used PBMCs. This receptor was obtained from a man aged 35-49 years in good health and CMV-seropositive. This chain uses TRBV7-2 with TRBJ2-5; the D is unclear. CDR3 coding DNA: TGTGCCAGCAGCTTAGAATGGTCGGTGACCCAGTACTTC. This sequence encodes CASSLEWSVTQYF.